Listed below are T cell receptor beta chains from one sample, sequenced in a study of blood T cell repertoires in COVID-19. Only in-frame clones appear in the TCRdb table, and some are missing; sequencing was by immunoSEQ multiplex PCR. The profile covers 60,000 or so clones, with around four fifths appearing a single time and 3.5% taken by the ten largest. Sequencing used peripheral blood. The receptors come from an elderly woman with acute or convalescent COVID-19. Both conserved end residues are part of each CDR3. A D gene is named only where the DNA matches it firmly.

>14|TRBV6-5|.|TRBJ2-7
TGTGCCATCCGGGGGGACATCATAGTACACGAGCAGTACTTC
CAIRGDIIVHEQYF
>13|TRBV27|.|TRBJ1-1
TGTGCCAGCAGTCTACAGGGGAACACTGAAGCTTTCTTT
CASSLQGNTEAFF
>15|TRBV3-1/TRBV3-2|.|TRBJ1-2
TGTGCCAGCAGCCAAGGAACGCCGGGTGGGTATGGCTACACCTTC
CASSQGTPGGYGYTF
>14|TRBV6-5|TRBD2|TRBJ2-7
TGTGCCAGCACCTCAAGCGGGGGAACTTACGAGCAGTACTTC
CASTSSGGTYEQYF
>15|TRBV6-1|.|TRBJ2-7
TGTGCCAGCAGTGAAGGCGTTTTAGCCCTCAACGAGCAGTACTTC
CASSEGVLALNEQYF
>15|TRBV4-3|TRBD1|TRBJ1-2
TGCGCCAGCAGCCAAACCCTCGACAGGGGGTATGGCTACACCTTC
CASSQTLDRGYGYTF
>15|TRBV4-1|TRBD1|TRBJ1-2
TGCGCCAGCAGCCAAAACAGGGGGCTAAACTATGGCTACACCTTC
CASSQNRGLNYGYTF
>14|TRBV5-1|.|TRBJ2-7
TGCGCCAGCAGCTTGGCAGGGGCCTCCTCCGAGCAGTACTTC
CASSLAGASSEQYF
>15|TRBV9|TRBD1|TRBJ1-5
TGTGCCAGCAGCGTCTCAGGGGGCAGCAATCAGCCCCAGCATTTT
CASSVSGGSNQPQHF
>16|TRBV7-3|TRBD2|TRBJ2-1
TGTGCCAGCAGCTGGTTTAGCGGGAGGGTCCGGAGAGGGCAGTTCTTC
CASSWFSGRVRRGQFF
>13|TRBV3-1/TRBV3-2|.|TRBJ2-7
TGTGCCAGCAGCCAATTAATCCCCTACGAGCAGTACTTC
CASSQLIPYEQYF
>15|TRBV5-4|TRBD1|TRBJ1-2
TGTGCCAGCAGCTTGGTGGACAGGAAAAACTATGGCTACACCTTC
CASSLVDRKNYGYTF
>14|TRBV9|.|TRBJ2-3
TGTGCCAGCAGCGTAGCCAGGGGTGAAGATACGCAGTATTTT
CASSVARGEDTQYF